Listed below are T cell receptor beta chains from one sample, sequenced in a study of T-cell reconstitution after alpha-beta-depleted transplantation in children. Each CDR3 protein gets one entry after TCRdb re-called the PCR reads with MiXCR. Counted here are around 490,000 distinct CDR3 sequences, roughly 10% occurring once; the ten biggest clones make up approximately 14%. The sequences come from PBMCs, mostly from graft donor cells, collected 180 days after TCRalphabeta/CD19-depleted stem cell transplant. The receptors come from a female patient aged 2-9 years who had a stem cell transplant for aplastic anemia, so the T cells may come from the graft donor. Both conserved end residues are part of each CDR3. Fields, in order: J gene, D gene, clone size, V gene, CDR3 DNA, CDR3 protein. D genes are given only for firm matches. Rows may omit the clone size; those that give it use once, few, many or a size class.

j_call: TRBJ2-1; d_call: .; clone_size: few; v_call: TRBV7-7; cdr3_nt: TGTGCCAGCAGCTTATCAGGAGACCTCTCCAATGAGCAGTTCTTC; cdr3_aa: CASSLSGDLSNEQFF
j_call: TRBJ2-3; d_call: TRBD2; clone_size: .; v_call: TRBV7-2; cdr3_nt: TGTGCCAGCAGCTTAGGAGTTAGCGGGGGAGATACGCAGTATTTT; cdr3_aa: CASSLGVSGGDTQYF
j_call: TRBJ1-6; d_call: .; clone_size: few; v_call: TRBV7-9; cdr3_nt: TGTGCCAGCAGCTTAGGACGGGGGACTAATCCTTCCTCACCCCTCCACTTT; cdr3_aa: CASSLGRGTNPSSPLHF
j_call: TRBJ1-1; d_call: TRBD1; clone_size: .; v_call: TRBV29-1; cdr3_nt: TGCAGGCAGGACAGGGGGAAGAACACTGAAGCTTTCTTT; cdr3_aa: CRQDRGKNTEAFF
j_call: TRBJ2-7; d_call: TRBD2; clone_size: .; v_call: TRBV11-2; cdr3_nt: TGTGCCAGCAGCTTAACTCCGGGACTAGCGGTTCGCTCCTACGAGCAGTACTTC; cdr3_aa: CASSLTPGLAVRSYEQYF
j_call: TRBJ2-7; d_call: .; clone_size: .; v_call: TRBV20-1; cdr3_nt: TGCAGTGCTAGATTGTGGCCAACTGGTGAGCAGTACTTC; cdr3_aa: CSARLWPTGEQYF
j_call: TRBJ2-1; d_call: TRBD1; clone_size: .; v_call: TRBV2; cdr3_nt: TGTGCCAGCAGGGCGGACAGGGGAAGTGGTGAGCAGTTCTTC; cdr3_aa: CASRADRGSGEQFF
j_call: TRBJ2-7; d_call: .; clone_size: many; v_call: TRBV12-3/TRBV12-4; cdr3_nt: TGTGCCAGCTCGAGAGGCTACGAGCAGTACTTC; cdr3_aa: CASSRGYEQYF
j_call: TRBJ2-1; d_call: .; clone_size: .; v_call: TRBV6-2/TRBV6-3; cdr3_nt: TGTGCCAGCAGTTTCACAGGGAAGGGATCCTACAATGGGCAGTTCTTC; cdr3_aa: CASSFTGKGSYNGQFF
j_call: TRBJ1-1; d_call: .; clone_size: .; v_call: TRBV20-1; cdr3_nt: TGCAGTGCTAGGGGGGGGCGCGCAATGCCCTTCGCTGAAGCTTTCTTT; cdr3_aa: CSARGGRAMPFAEAFF
j_call: TRBJ2-3; d_call: .; clone_size: .; v_call: TRBV12-3/TRBV12-4; cdr3_nt: TGTGCCAGCAGTACAACCTGGGATACGCAGTATTTT; cdr3_aa: CASSTTWDTQYF
j_call: TRBJ2-7; d_call: TRBD1; clone_size: .; v_call: TRBV7-3; cdr3_nt: TGTGCCAGCAGCTACGACAGGGGCGAGCAGTACTTC; cdr3_aa: CASSYDRGEQYF
j_call: TRBJ2-1; d_call: .; clone_size: .; v_call: TRBV7-2; cdr3_nt: TGTGCCAGCTCCCCCCCCGGGAACAATGAGCAGTTCTTC; cdr3_aa: CASSPPGNNEQFF
j_call: TRBJ2-3; d_call: .; clone_size: .; v_call: TRBV12-3/TRBV12-4; cdr3_nt: TGTGCCAGCAGTAACCGGGACCCAAGCACAGATACGCAGTATTTT; cdr3_aa: CASSNRDPSTDTQYF
j_call: TRBJ2-3; d_call: .; clone_size: many; v_call: TRBV15; cdr3_nt: TGTGCCACCAGCAGAAGGCCAACCACAGATACGCAGTATTTT; cdr3_aa: CATSRRPTTDTQYF
j_call: TRBJ2-2; d_call: TRBD2; clone_size: .; v_call: TRBV20-1; cdr3_nt: TGCAGTGCTAGAGATCAAGCGCGGGAGGGGAACACCGGGGAGCTGTTTTTT; cdr3_aa: CSARDQAREGNTGELFF
j_call: TRBJ2-3; d_call: .; clone_size: .; v_call: TRBV12-3/TRBV12-4; cdr3_nt: TGTGCCAGCAGTTCCCGAAGTGCAGATACGCAGTATTTT; cdr3_aa: CASSSRSADTQYF
j_call: TRBJ1-1; d_call: .; clone_size: .; v_call: TRBV7-2; cdr3_nt: TGTGCCAGCAGCTTATTCTTCCTGCGGGACCGAGACACTGAAGCTTTCTTT; cdr3_aa: CASSLFFLRDRDTEAFF
j_call: TRBJ2-5; d_call: .; clone_size: few; v_call: TRBV11-2; cdr3_nt: TGTGCCAGCAGCTCAGGGGGGGCAGGGGAGCTGTGGGAGACCCAGTACTTC; cdr3_aa: CASSSGGAGELWETQYF
j_call: TRBJ1-6; d_call: TRBD1; clone_size: .; v_call: TRBV29-1; cdr3_nt: TGCAGCGTTGGGGACAGGGAGGGATCACCCCTCCACTTT; cdr3_aa: CSVGDREGSPLHF
j_call: TRBJ2-3; d_call: .; clone_size: .; v_call: TRBV10-3; cdr3_nt: TGTGCCATCAGTGAAGAACAAAGCCCCATCTTCACAGATACGCAGTATTTT; cdr3_aa: CAISEEQSPIFTDTQYF
j_call: TRBJ2-7; d_call: .; clone_size: .; v_call: TRBV20-1; cdr3_nt: TGCAGTGCTAGATCAGGGACGGAGAGCTCCTACGAGCAGTACTTC; cdr3_aa: CSARSGTESSYEQYF
j_call: TRBJ2-7; d_call: TRBD2; clone_size: few; v_call: TRBV7-3; cdr3_nt: TGTGCCAGCAGCTTAACCCGGCGAATTCAGCGGGGGGGTGAGGAGCAGTACTTC; cdr3_aa: CASSLTRRIQRGGEEQYF
j_call: TRBJ1-5; d_call: .; clone_size: few; v_call: TRBV3-1; cdr3_nt: TGTGCCAGCAGCCAAGATGGCATCTATAGCAATCAGCCCCAGCATTTT; cdr3_aa: CASSQDGIYSNQPQHF
j_call: TRBJ1-2; d_call: .; clone_size: .; v_call: TRBV15; cdr3_nt: TGTGCCACCAGCAGACTCCGGGACACCGCTAACTATGGCTACACCTTC; cdr3_aa: CATSRLRDTANYGYTF
j_call: TRBJ1-5; d_call: .; clone_size: few; v_call: TRBV12-3/TRBV12-4; cdr3_nt: TGTGCCAGCAGGGGGACGTCGCGTAATCAGCCCCAGCATTTT; cdr3_aa: CASRGTSRNQPQHF
j_call: TRBJ2-5; d_call: .; clone_size: .; v_call: TRBV12-3/TRBV12-4; cdr3_nt: TGTGCCAGCAGTTTAAAGAGTAGGCCCCCCCAAGAGACCCAGTACTTC; cdr3_aa: CASSLKSRPPQETQYF
j_call: TRBJ1-1; d_call: TRBD1; clone_size: few; v_call: TRBV15; cdr3_nt: TGTGCCACCAGCAGGGCCGGACAGGCCTACACTGAAGCTTTCTTT; cdr3_aa: CATSRAGQAYTEAFF
j_call: TRBJ2-1; d_call: .; clone_size: few; v_call: TRBV4-2; cdr3_nt: TGTGCCAGCAGCCACCACCTCATTGGGAGGCCCCGGTACAATGAGCAGTTCTTC; cdr3_aa: CASSHHLIGRPRYNEQFF